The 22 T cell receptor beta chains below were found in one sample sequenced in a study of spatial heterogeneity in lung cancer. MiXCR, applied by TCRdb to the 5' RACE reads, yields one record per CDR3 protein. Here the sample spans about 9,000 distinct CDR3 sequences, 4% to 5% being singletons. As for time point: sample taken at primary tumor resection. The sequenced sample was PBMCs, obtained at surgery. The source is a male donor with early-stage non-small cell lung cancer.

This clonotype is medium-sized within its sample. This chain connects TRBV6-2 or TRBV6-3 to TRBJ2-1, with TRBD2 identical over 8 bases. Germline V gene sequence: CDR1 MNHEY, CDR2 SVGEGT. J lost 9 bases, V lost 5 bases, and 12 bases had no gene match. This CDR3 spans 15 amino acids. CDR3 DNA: TGTGCCAGCAGTAAACTCCGGGGGGGGCAGGGTGAGCAGTTCTTC. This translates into CASSKLRGGQGEQFF.

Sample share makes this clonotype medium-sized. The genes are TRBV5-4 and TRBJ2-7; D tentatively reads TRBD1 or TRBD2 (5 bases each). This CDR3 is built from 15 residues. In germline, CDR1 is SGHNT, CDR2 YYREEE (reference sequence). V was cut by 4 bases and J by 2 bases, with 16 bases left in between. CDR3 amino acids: CASSLGTVRAYEQYF. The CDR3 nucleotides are TGTGCCAGCAGCCTCGGGACGGTGCGGGCCTACGAGCAGTACTTC. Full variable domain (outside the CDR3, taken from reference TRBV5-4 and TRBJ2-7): ETGVTQSPTHLIKTRGQQVTLRCSSQSGHNTVSWYQQALGQGPQFIFQYYREEENGRGNFPPRFSGLQFPNYSSELNVNALELDDSALYLCASSLGTVRAYEQYFGPGTRLTVT.

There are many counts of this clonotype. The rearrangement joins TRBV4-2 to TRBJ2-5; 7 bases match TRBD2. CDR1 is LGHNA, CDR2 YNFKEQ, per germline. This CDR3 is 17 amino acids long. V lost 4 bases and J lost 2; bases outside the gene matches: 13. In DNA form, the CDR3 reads TGTGCCAGCAGCCCAAGTAGTTCCCCTAGCGGTCAAGAGACCCAGTACTTC. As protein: CASSPSSSPSGQETQYF.

For the CDR3, the DNA is TGTGCCAGCAGCTTGACGGTCGGGCGAGAGCAGTACTTC. The encoded protein is CASSLTVGREQYF. V gene TRBV7-2 combines with J gene TRBJ2-7; no clear D gene. The CDR3 loop spans 13 amino acids. Germline V CDR1 and CDR2: SGHTA, FQGNSA. V was clipped by 3 bases and J by 7 bases, with 13 bases between them.

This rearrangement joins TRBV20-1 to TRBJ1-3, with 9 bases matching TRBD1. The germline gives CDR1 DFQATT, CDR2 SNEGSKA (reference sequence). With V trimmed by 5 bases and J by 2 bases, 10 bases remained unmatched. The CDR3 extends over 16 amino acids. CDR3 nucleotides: TGCAGTGCTGAAACAGGGGGCATGAATGCTGGAAACACCATATATTTT. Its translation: CSAETGGMNAGNTIYF.

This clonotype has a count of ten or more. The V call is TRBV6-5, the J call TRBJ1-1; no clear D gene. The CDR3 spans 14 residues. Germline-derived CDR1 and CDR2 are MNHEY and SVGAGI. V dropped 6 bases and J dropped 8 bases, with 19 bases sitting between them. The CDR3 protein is CASRSREAATEAFF. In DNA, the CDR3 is TGTGCCAGCAGATCCCGGGAGGCAGCGACCGAAGCTTTCTTT.

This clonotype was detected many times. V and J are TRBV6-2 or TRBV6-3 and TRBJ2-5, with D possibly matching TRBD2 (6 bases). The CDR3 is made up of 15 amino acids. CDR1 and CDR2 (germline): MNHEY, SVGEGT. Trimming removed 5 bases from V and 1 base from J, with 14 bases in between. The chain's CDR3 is CASSTVISGQETQYF. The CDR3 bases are TGTGCCAGCAGTACCGTAATTAGCGGCCAAGAGACCCAGTACTTC.

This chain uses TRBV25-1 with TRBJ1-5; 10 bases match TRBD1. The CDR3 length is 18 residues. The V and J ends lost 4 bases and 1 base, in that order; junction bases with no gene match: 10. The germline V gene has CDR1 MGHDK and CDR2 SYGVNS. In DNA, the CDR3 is TGTGCCAGCAGTGTGAGCCGGGACAGGGGAAGGAGCAATCAGCCCCAGCATTTT. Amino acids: CASSVSRDRGRSNQPQHF.

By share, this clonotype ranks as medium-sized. DNA of the CDR3: TGCAGCGTTGAAACTACTATAGACAATGAGCAGTTCTTC. Its translation is CSVETTIDNEQFF. The chain has TRBV29-1 and TRBJ2-1, with D unclear. The CDR3 contains 13 residues. V was shortened by 2 bases and J by 5 bases, with 10 bases between the two germline ends. The germline CDR1 and CDR2 sequences are SQVTM and ANQGSEA.

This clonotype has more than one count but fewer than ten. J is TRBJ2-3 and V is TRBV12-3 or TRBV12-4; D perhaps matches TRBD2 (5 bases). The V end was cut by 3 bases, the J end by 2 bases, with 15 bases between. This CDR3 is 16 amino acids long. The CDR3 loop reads CASSFGQMGATDTQYF. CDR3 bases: TGTGCCAGCAGTTTCGGTCAAATGGGAGCCACAGATACGCAGTATTTT.

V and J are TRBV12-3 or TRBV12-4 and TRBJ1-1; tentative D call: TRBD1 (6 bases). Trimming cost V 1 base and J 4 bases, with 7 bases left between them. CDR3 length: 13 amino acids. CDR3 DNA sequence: TGTGCCAGCAGTTTAGGGGGGCGCACTGAAGCTTTCTTT. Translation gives CASSLGGRTEAFF.

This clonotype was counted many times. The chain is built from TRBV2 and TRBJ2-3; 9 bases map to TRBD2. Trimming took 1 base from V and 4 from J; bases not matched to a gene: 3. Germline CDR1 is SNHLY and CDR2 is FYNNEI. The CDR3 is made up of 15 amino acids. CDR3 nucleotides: TGTGCCAGCAGTGAAGTAGCGGGGGTATCAGATACGCAGTATTTT. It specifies CASSEVAGVSDTQYF.

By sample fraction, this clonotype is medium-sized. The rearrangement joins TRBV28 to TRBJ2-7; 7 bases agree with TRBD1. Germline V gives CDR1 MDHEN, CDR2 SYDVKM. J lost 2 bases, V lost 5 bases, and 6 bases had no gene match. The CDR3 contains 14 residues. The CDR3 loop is CASSTPGTAYEQYV. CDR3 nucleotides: TGTGCCAGCAGTACACCAGGGACAGCCTACGAGCAGTACGTC.

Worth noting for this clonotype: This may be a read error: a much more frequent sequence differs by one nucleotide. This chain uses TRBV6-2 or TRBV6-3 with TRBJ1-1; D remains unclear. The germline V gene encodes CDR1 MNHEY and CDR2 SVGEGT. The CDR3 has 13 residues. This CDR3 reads CVSRRSSYTEAFF. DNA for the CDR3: TGTGTCAGCAGACGATCATCGTACACTGAAGCTTTCTTT.

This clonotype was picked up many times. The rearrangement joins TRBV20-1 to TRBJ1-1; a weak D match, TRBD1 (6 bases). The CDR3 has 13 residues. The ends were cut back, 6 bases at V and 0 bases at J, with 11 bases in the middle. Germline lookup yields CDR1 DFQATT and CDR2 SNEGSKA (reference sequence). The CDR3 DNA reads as TGCAGTGCGTCGGACAGCTTGAACACTGAAGCTTTCTTT. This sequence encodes CSASDSLNTEAFF.

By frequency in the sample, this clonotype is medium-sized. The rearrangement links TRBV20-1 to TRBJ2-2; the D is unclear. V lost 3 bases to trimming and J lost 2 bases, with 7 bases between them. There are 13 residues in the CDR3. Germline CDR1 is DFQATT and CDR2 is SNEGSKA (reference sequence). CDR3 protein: CSASTANTGELFF. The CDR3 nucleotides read TGCAGTGCTAGCACAGCTAACACCGGGGAGCTGTTTTTT.

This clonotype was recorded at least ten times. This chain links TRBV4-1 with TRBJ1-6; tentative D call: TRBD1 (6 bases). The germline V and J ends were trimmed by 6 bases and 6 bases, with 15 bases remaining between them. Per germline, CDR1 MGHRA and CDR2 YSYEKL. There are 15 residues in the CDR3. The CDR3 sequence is CASRPTGTSNSPLHF. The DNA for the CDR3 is TGCGCCAGCAGGCCCACAGGGACCTCTAATTCACCCCTCCACTTT.

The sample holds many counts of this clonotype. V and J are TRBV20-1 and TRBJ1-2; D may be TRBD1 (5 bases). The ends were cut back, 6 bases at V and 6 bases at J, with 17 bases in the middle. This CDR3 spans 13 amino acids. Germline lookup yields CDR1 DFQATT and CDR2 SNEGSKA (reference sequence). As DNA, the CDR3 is TGCAGTGCGCCTCAGGGTACAATAGATGGCTACACCTTC. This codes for CSAPQGTIDGYTF.

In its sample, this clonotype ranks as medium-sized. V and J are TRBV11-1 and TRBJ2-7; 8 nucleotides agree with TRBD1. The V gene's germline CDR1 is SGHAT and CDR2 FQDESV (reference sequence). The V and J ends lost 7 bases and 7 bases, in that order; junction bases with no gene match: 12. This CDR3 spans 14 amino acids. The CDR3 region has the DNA TGTGCCAGCACCCAGGGGGCAGACTCGGGGGAGCAGTACGTC. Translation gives CASTQGADSGEQYV.

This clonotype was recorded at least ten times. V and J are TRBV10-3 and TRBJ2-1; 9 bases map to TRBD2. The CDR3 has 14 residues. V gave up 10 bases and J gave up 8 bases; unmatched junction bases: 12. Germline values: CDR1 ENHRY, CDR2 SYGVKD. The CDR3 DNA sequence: TGTGCCAGTTCGGGACTAGCACACACCGATGAGCAGTTCTTC. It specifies CASSGLAHTDEQFF.

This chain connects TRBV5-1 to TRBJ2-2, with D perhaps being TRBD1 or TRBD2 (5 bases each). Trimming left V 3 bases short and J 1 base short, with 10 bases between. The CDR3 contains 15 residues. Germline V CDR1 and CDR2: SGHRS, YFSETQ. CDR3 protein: CASSSGTVNTGELFF. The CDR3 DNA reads TGCGCCAGCAGCTCAGGGACGGTGAACACCGGGGAGCTGTTTTTT.

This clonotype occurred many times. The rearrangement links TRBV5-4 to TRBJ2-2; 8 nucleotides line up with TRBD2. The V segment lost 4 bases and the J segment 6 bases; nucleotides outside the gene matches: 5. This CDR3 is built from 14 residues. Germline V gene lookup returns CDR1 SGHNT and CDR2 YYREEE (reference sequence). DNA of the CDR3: TGTGCCAGCAGCCCGGGGGGGGCGGCCGGGGAGCTGTTTTTT. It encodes CASSPGGAAGELFF.